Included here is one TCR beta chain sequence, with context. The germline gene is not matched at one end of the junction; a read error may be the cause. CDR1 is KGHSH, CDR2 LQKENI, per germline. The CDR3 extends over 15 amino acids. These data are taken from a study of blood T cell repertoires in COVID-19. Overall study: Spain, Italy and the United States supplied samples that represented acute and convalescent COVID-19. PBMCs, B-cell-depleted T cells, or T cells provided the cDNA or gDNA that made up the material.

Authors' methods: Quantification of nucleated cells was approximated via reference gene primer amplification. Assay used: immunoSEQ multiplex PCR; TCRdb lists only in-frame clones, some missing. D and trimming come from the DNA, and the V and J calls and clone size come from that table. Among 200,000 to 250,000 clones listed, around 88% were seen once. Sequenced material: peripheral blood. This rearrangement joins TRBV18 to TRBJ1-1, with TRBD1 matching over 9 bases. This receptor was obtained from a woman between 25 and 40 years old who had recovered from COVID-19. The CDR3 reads CASSPQTGTGSDAFF. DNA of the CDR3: TGTGCCAGCTCACCTCAAACCGGGACAGGGTCTGATGCTTTCTTT.